Sequencing of this T cell receptor beta chain was carried out in a study of CD8 T cells in ankylosing spondylitis. General study points: Made up of several highly homologous variants, a TCR beta motif appeared characteristic of ankylosing spondylitis blood. It was reported that disease-linked clones were significantly enriched in matched ankylosing spondylitis synovial fluid. Certain motif variants had earlier appeared in reactive arthritis synovial fluid and blood. As for the disease-linked clones, they showed a CD8+ phenotype and occurred at relatively low frequencies in peripheral blood.

Libraries for TCR beta were made by quantitative 5'-RACE with molecular barcodes. TCRdb redid the calling of the 5' RACE reads with MiXCR, one entry per CDR3 protein. Of about 540,000 distinct CDR3 sequences in the sample, 9.5% to 15% were seen once. The sample holds many counts of this clonotype. What it binds is not known. The clonotype was recovered from a male donor with ankylosing spondylitis. Source material: blood, either unsorted or a sorted T cell fraction (not recorded which).

CDR3 coding DNA: TGTGCCATCAGCCCCGGTTCCTACAATGAGCAGTTCTTC. Translation gives CAISPGSYNEQFF. The chain has TRBV10-3 and TRBJ2-1; D unclear. The length of the CDR3 is 13 residues. Trimming stripped 6 bases from V and 1 base from J, with 7 bases between. Germline values: CDR1 ENHRY, CDR2 SYGVKD.